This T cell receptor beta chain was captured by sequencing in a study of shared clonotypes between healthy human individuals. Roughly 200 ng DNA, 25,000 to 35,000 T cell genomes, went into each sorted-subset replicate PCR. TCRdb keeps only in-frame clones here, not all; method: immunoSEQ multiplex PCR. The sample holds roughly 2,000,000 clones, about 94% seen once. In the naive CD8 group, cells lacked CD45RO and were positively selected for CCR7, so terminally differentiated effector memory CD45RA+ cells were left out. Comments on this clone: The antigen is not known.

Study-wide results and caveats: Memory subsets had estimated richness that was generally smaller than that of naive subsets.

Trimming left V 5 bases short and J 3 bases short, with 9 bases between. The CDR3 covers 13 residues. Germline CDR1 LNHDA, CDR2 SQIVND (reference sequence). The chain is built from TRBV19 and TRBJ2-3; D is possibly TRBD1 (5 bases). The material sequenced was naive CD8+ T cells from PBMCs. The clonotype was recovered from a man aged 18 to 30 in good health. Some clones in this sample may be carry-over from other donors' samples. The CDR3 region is CASSETDTDTQYF. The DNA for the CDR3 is TGTGCCAGTAGTGAGACAGATACAGATACGCAGTATTTT.